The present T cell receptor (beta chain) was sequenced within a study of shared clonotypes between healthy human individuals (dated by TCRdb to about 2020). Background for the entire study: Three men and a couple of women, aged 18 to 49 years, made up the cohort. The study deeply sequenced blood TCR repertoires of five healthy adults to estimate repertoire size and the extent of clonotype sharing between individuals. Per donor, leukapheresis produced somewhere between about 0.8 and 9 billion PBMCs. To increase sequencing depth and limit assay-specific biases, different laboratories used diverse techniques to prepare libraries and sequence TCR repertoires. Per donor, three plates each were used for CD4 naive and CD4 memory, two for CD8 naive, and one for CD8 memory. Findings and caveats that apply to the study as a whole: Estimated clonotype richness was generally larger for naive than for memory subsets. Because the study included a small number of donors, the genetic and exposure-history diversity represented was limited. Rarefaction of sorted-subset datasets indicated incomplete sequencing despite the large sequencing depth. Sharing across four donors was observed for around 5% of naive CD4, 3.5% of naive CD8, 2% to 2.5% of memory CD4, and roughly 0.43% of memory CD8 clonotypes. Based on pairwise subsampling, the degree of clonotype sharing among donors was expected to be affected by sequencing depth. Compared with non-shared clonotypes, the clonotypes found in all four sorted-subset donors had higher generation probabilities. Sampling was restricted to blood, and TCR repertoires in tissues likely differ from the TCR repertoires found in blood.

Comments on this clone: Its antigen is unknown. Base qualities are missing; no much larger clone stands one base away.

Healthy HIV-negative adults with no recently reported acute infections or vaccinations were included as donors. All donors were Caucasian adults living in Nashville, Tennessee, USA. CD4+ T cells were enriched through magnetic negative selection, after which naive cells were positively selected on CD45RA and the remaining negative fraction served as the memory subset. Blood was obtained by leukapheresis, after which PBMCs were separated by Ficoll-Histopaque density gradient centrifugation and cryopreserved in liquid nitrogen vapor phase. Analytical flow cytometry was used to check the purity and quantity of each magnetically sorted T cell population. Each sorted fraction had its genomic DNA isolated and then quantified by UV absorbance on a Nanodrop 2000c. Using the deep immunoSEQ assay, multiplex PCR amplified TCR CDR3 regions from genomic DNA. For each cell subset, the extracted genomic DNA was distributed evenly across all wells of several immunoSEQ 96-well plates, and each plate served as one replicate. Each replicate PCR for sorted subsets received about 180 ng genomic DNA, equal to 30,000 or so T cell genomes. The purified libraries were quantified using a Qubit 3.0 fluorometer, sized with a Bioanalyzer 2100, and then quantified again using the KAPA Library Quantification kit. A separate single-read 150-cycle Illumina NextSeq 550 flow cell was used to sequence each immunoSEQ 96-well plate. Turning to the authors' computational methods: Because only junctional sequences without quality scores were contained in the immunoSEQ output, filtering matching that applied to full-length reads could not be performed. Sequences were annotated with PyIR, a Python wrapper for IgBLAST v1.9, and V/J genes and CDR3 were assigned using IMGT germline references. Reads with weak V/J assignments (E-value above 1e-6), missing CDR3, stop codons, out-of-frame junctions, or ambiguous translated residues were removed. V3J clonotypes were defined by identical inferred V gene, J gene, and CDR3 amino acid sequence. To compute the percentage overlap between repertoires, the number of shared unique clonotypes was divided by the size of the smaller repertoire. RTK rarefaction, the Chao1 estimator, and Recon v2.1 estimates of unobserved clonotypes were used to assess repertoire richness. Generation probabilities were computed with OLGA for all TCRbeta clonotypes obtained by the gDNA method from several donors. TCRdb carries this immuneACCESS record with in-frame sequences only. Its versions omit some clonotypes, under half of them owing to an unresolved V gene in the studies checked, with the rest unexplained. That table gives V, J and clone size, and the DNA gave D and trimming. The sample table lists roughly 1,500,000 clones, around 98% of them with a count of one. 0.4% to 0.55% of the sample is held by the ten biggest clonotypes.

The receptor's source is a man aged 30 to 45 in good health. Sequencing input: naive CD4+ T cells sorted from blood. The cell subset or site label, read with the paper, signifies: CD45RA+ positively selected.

The DNA reads TGTGCCAGCAGCATCGGTGGGGCCAACGTCCTGACTTTC. Its protein product is CASSIGGANVLTF. Recombination connected TRBV7-2 to TRBJ2-6; no D gene call is confident. In the germline V gene, CDR1 corresponds to SGHTA and CDR2 to FQGNSA. The V and J ends are trimmed by 5 bases and 3 bases, leaving 5 bases between them. The CDR3 holds 13 amino acids from the cysteine to the phenylalanine. Solely the CDR3 DNA is kept, with 39 bases framed from the first base.